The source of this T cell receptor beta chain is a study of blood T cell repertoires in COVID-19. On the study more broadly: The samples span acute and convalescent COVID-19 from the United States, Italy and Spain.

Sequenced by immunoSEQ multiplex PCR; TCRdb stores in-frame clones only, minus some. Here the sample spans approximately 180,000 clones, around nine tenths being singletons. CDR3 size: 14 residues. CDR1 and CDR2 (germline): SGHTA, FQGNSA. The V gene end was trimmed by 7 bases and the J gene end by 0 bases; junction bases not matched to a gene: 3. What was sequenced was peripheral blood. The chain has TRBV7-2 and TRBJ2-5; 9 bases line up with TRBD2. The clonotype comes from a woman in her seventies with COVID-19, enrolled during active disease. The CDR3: CASKLAGYQETQYF. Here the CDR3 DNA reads TGTGCCAGCAAACTAGCGGGCTACCAAGAGACCCAGTACTTC.